The source of this T cell receptor (delta chain) is a study of delta chains in infants with herpesvirus infections. General study results and limits: The public clonotype appeared only at the first post-infection time point and was absent in uninfected infants. The public clonotype decayed quickly, seemingly gone after around two months.

In its sample, this clone is large. What it binds is unknown. Reverse transcription of PBMC RNA used primers specific for the gamma and delta chains. TCRdb used CATT to re-call clones from the RT-PCR reads. The sample lists approximately 720 delta-chain clones, approximately 40% occurring once. Germline V lookup: CDR1 TSWWSYY, CDR2 QGS. This CDR3 is built from 13 residues. V lost 9 bases, J lost 0 bases, and 11 bases lay in between. This sequence was found in a human donor who was a Ugandan infant, either HIV-exposed or HIV-unexposed (not recorded which). The chain joins TRDV1 to TRDJ1; D possibly corresponds to TRDD2 (5 bases). The sequences come from peripheral blood, collected at time point 3 of longitudinal follow-up. The CDR3 spells CALLPGYTDKLIF. The CDR3 DNA reads as TGTGCTCTCCTACCGGGGTACACCGATAAACTCATCTTT.